This T cell receptor (beta chain) was sequenced for a study of T-cell memory formation after mild COVID-19 (TCRdb year 2021). The study in broad terms: Most TCR sequence clusters were specific to one of the two donors. In a couple of donors, T-cell clones that expanded and contracted after mild COVID-19 were tracked by sequencing TCRalpha and TCRbeta repertoires over time. Two young, previously healthy adult volunteers, one female and one male, were included in the cohort. The full study reports these points: Some responding clones were detected in pre-infection memory, suggesting pre-existing cross-reactive memory T cells joined the SARS-CoV-2 response. The study covered only two mild cases, and larger cohorts including severe cases with pre-infection samples were considered necessary. From day 15 to 85, contracting clones showed balanced CD4/CD8 phenotypes, whereas a second wave of clones that expanded from day 15 to 37 leaned towards CD4+. Contracting CD4+ clones were found mainly in CM and EM memory subsets, while CD8+ clones were enriched in EMRA. Whether the second-wave clones peaking on day 37 were SARS-CoV-2 specific was not confirmed.

Ficoll-Paque density gradient centrifugation was used to isolate PBMCs. In this sample, this clonotype turned up a few times. Its antigen is still unknown. No much larger clone is present one base from it, and per-base qualities are unavailable. For sequencing, an Illumina NovaSeq 6000 was employed. TCRalpha and TCRbeta cDNA libraries were constructed by 5'RACE with constant-segment primers, with sample barcodes and unique molecular identifiers being introduced. Trizol reagent was used to extract RNA from every sample. The libraries were amplified in two PCR steps, and the second step added a second sample barcode and Illumina TruSeq adapters. Sequencing of the libraries was done on an Illumina NovaSeq, producing 2 x 150 bp paired-end reads. The authors processed their data as follows. The reads were demultiplexed and collapsed into UMI-guided consensus sequences using migec v1.2.7. With mixcr v2.1.11, UMI consensuses were aligned to TRA and TRB V and J templates and assembled into clonotypes. A clonotype was counted as expanded or contracted only when both edgeR and NoisET called the clonotype significant, with the noise models trained on biological replicates. For edgeR calls, the cutoffs were a false discovery rate-adjusted p below 0.01 and a log2 fold-change threshold of 1. As an exploratory analysis of dynamics, max-normalized trajectories of the 1000 most abundant clonotypes were examined by PCA with hierarchical clustering. Each responding clone was given a CD4 or CD8 phenotype based on the CD4+ and CD8+ repertoires, which had been sequenced separately. TCRdb reran the public reads through fastp at Q25 and MiXCR, keeping productive beta chains. Identical CDR3 protein sequences are pooled into one entry, listed with their most common genes and DNA. The V and J calls here are based on TCRdb, not the publication. The sample records 450,000 to 650,000 distinct CDR3 sequences, roughly 21% of which are singletons. The ten largest account for approximately 13% of the sample.

From cysteine to phenylalanine, the CDR3 is 15 amino acids long. Just CDR3 DNA is preserved here, 45 bases in frame from base 1. Taken from the germline V gene, the CDR1 and CDR2 loops are SQVTM and ANQGSEA. Compared with germline, V lacks 1 base and J lacks 3 bases; bases without a gene match: 7. The chain couples TRBV29-1 to TRBJ2-7, with 9 bases in between that match TRBD1. This clonotype was sampled from an adult woman who had mild COVID-19 (a few samples of this study predate the infection). The sample titles of this study are shuffled in the database, so cell type and time point are left out; the donor was told from shared clones. Sequenced: PBMCs or a T cell subset sorted from them (not recorded which). The CDR3 region reads CSVEGAGQGGYEQYF. The sequence in DNA is TGCAGCGTTGAAGGAGCGGGACAGGGAGGCTACGAGCAGTACTTC.